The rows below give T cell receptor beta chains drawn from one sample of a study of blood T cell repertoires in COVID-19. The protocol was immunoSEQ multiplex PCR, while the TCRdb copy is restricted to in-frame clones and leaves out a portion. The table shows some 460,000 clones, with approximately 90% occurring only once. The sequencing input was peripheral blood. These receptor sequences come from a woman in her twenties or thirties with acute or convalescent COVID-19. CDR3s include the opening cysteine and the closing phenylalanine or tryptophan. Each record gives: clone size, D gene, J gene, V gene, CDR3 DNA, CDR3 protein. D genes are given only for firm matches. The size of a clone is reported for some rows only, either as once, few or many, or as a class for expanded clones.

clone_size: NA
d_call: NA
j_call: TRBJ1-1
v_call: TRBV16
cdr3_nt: TGTGCCAGCAGCCAGGCGGCGGGAACTGAAGCTTTCTTT
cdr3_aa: CASSQAAGTEAFF

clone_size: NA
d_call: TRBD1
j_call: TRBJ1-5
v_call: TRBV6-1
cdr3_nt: TGTGCCAGCAGTGCCTTCCCGGGACAGGGATTATCGGCCCAGCATTTT
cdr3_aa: CASSAFPGQGLSAQHF

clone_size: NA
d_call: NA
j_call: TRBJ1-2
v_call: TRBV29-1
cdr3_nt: TGCAGCGTTGAACGAGGGAACTATGGCTACACCTTC
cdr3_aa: CSVERGNYGYTF

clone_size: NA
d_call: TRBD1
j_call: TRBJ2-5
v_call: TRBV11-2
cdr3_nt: TGTGCCAGCAGCTCCTACCCGAACCGACAGGGTCCGGGGACCCAGTACTTC
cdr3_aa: CASSSYPNRQGPGTQYF

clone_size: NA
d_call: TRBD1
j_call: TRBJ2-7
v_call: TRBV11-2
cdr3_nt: TGTGCCAGCAGCTTAGAGGACAGGGGAACCTACGAGCAGTACTTC
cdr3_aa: CASSLEDRGTYEQYF

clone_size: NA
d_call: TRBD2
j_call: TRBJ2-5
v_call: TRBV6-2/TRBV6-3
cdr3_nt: TGTGCCAGCAGTTACCCCCCCCTAGCGGGGAAGATTCGGTTATCGGAGACCCAGTACTTC
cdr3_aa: CASSYPPLAGKIRLSETQYF

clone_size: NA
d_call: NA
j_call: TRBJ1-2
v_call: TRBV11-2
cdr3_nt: TGTGCCAGCAGCTCCACCTCGTTTTCCTCCCAGAGGGTTGGATATGGCTACACCTTC
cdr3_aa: CASSSTSFSSQRVGYGYTF

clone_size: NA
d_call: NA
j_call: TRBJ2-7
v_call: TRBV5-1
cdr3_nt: TGCGCCAGCAGGCCTCCCGGAGGGCCCGAGCAGTACTTC
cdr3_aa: CASRPPGGPEQYF

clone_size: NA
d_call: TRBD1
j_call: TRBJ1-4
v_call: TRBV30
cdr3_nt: TGTGCCTGGAGTCTAAAAACTGGGACAGCCAGAGTGTTTTTT
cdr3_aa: CAWSLKTGTARVFF

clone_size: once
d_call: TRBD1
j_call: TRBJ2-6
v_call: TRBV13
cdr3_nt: TGTGCCAGCAGCTCGAGAACGGGGACAGGATCTTCTGGGGCCAACGTCCTGACTTTC
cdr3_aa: CASSSRTGTGSSGANVLTF

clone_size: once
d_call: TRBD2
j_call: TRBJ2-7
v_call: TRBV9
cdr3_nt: TGTGCCAGCAGCCTATCGGGGGGCTCCTACGAGCAGTACTTC
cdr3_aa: CASSLSGGSYEQYF

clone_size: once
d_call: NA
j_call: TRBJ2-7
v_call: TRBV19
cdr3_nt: TGTGCCAGTAGTGCTTTCGGGGGAAGCTCCTACGAGCAGTACTTC
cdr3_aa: CASSAFGGSSYEQYF

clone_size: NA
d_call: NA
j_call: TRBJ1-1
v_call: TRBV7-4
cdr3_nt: TGTGCCAGCAGCTTAGAACGGGGGGCGGGGAACACTGAAGCTTTCTTT
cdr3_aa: CASSLERGAGNTEAFF

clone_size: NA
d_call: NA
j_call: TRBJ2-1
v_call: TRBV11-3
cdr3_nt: TGTGCCAGCAGCTCGCAGGCGAATGAGCAGTTCTTC
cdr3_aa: CASSSQANEQFF

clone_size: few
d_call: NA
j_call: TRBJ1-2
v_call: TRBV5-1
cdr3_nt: TGCGCCAGCAGCCCGAGCTCAGACTTGCGGGGCTACACCTTC
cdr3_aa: CASSPSSDLRGYTF

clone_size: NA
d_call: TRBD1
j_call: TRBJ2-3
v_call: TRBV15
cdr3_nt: TGTGCCACCAGCAGTGGGGACAGGGTAGATACGCAGTATTTT
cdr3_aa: CATSSGDRVDTQYF

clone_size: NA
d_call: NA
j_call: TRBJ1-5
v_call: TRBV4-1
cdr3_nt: TGCGCCAGCAGCCAAGTGGGCGGGGGGCGGAATCAGCCCCAGCATTTT
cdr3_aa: CASSQVGGGRNQPQHF

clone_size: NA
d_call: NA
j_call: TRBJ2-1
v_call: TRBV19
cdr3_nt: TGTGCCAGTAGTATGGGCACCTCTGGGTACAATGAGCAGTTCTTC
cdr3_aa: CASSMGTSGYNEQFF

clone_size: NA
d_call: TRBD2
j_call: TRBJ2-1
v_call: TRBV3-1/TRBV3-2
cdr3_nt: TGTGCCAGCAGCCAAGATCTTGGCGGGGGGATTGATGAGCAGTTCTTC
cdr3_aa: CASSQDLGGGIDEQFF

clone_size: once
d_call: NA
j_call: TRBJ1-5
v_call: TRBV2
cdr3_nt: TGTGCCAGCAGTGGCGGGGGAGGGCGGAAACAGCCCCAGCATTTT
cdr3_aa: CASSGGGGRKQPQHF

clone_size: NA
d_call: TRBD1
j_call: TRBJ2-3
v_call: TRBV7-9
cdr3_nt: TGTGCCAGCAGCTTAGGTGACAGGGTGAGGACAGATACGCAGTATTTT
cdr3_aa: CASSLGDRVRTDTQYF

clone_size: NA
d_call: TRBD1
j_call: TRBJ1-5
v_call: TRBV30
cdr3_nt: TGTGCCTGGAGCCTTACAGGGGGCAATCAGCCCCAGCATTTT
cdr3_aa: CAWSLTGGNQPQHF

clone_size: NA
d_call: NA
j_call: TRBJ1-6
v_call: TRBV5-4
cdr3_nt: TGTGCCAGCAGCTTGGCCAGAAATTCACCCCTCCACTTT
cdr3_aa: CASSLARNSPLHF